This T cell receptor beta chain was captured in a study of blood T cell repertoires in COVID-19 (dated by TCRdb to 2018 to 2021). Looking at the study overall: Samples covering the acute and convalescent phases of COVID-19 were provided by collaborators in the United States, Italy and Spain. The material from the prospective study consisted of cDNA or gDNA derived from T cells, B-cell-depleted T cells, or PBMCs. Subjects who had been exposed to COVID-19, were actively infected with it, or had recovered from it provided the deeply sampled blood TCRbeta repertoires that made up the dataset. The repertoires were released in a freely available public database intended as a resource for research on the immune response to SARS-CoV-2. Samples were obtained from the ongoing ImmuneRACE study (first 160 participants) and from 1,200 or so subjects provided by 6 global collaborators. The sample metadata nearly always contained a de-identified subject ID, COVID-19 status, age in years and sex. Where HLA class I and class II types were available, the types were taken from metadata supplied by the sample provider, not from assay-based typing.

TCRbeta CDR3 regions were amplified from genomic DNA by means of the immunoSEQ Assay, a bias-controlled multiplex PCR. The authors' pipeline ran thus. Within the assay, amplification of reference gene primers was used to estimate how many nucleated cells each sample contained. Sequence reads were collapsed and filtered to measure the absolute abundance of every unique TCRbeta CDR3 rearrangement. For each sample, productive Simpson clonality was calculated as the square root of Simpson's diversity index across productive rearrangements. Held by TCRdb, this immuneACCESS table contains in-frame sequences only and omits some clones. Under half of the omission traces to an unresolved V gene where checked; the cause of the rest is unknown. That table furnishes V, J and clone size, whereas the DNA furnished D and trimming. This sample comprises about 140,000 clones, around 81% of them detected only once. The biggest ten clones account for more than 7% of the sample.

The research as a whole found: The quantity of clinical and demographic metadata differed by source and by participant and was supplied without curation.

According to the germline V gene (reference sequence), CDR1 reads DFQATT and CDR2 reads SNEGSKA. After removal of 3 bases from V and 5 bases from J, the junction retains 9 bases not matched to a gene. Including the terminal cysteine and phenylalanine, the CDR3 comprises 16 residues. Here the CDR3 DNA is all that survives: 48 bases in frame from base 1. Whole blood was collected in K2EDTA tubes by collaborating institutions according to the institutions' own protocols. Collaborator samples were shipped for TCRbeta analysis as frozen whole blood, isolated PBMCs, or DNA extracted from either sample type. A note on this clone: Its cognate antigen has yet to be identified. No base qualities exist here, and no much larger clone lies one base off it.

The sequence is built from TRBV20-1 and TRBJ1-6; the central 8 bases match TRBD1. The sequence came from a human donor in a cohort sampled during active COVID-19. Material for sequencing was peripheral blood. The CDR3 here reads CSASRGQGGHNSPLHF. The sequence in DNA is TGCAGTGCTAGTCGAGGACAGGGTGGCCATAATTCACCCCTCCACTTT.